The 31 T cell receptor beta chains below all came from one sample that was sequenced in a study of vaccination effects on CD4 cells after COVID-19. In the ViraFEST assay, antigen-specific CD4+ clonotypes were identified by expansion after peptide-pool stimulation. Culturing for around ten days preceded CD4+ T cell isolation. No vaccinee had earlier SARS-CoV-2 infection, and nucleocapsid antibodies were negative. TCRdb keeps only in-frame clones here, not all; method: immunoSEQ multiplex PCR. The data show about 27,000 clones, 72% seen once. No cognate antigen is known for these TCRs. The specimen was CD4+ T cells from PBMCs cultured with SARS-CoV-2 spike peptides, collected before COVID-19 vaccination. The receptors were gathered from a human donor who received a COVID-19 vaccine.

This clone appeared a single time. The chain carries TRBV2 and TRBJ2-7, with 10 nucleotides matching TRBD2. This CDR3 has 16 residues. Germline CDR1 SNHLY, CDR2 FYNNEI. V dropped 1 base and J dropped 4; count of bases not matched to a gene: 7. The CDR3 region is CASSEGGASGGYEQYF. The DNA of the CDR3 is TGTGCCAGCAGTGAAGGCGGGGCTAGCGGGGGATACGAGCAGTACTTC. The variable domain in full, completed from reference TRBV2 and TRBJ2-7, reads EPEVTQTPSHQVTQMGQEVILRCVPISNHLYFYWYRQILGQKVEFLVSFYNNEISEKSEIFDDQFSVERPDGSNFTLKIRSTKLEDSAMYFCASSEGGASGGYEQYFGPGTRLTVT.

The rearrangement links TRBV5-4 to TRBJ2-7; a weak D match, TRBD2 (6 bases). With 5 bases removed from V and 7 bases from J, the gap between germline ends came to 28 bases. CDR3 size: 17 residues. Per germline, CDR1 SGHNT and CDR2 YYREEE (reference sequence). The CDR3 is CASRRELRGGNPGEQYF. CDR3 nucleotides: TGTGCCAGCAGGAGGGAGTTAAGGGGCGGGAACCCTGGGGAGCAGTACTTC.

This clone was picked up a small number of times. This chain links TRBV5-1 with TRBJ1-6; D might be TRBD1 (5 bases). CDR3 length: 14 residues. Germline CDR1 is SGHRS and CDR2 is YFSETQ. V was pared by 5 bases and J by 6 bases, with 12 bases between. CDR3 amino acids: CASSRDFGNSPLHF. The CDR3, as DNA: TGCGCCAGCAGTAGGGACTTCGGTAATTCACCCCTCCACTTT.

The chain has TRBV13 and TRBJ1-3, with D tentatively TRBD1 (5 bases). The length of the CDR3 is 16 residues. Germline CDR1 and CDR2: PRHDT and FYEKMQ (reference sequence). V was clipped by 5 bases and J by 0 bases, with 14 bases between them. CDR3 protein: CASSLLRRDSGNTIYF. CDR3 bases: TGTGCCAGCAGCCTTTTACGCAGGGACTCTGGAAACACCATATATTTT.

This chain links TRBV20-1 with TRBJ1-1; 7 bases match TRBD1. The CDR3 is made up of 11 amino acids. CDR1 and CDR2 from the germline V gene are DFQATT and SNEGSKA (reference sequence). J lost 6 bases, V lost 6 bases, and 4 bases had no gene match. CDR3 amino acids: CSAWGTAEAFF. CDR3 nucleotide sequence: TGCAGTGCCTGGGGGACAGCTGAAGCTTTCTTT.

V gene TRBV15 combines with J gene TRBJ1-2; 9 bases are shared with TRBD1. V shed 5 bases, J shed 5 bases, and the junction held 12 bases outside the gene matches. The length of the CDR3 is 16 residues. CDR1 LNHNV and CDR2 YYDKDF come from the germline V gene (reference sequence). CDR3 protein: CATSHSGTGQRYGYTF. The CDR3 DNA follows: TGTGCCACCAGCCATTCCGGGACAGGGCAAAGATATGGCTACACCTTC.

The CDR3 sequence: CASSIRGGGANVLTF. As DNA, the CDR3 is TGTGCCAGTAGTATCAGGGGCGGAGGGGCCAACGTCCTGACTTTC. V gene TRBV19 combines with J gene TRBJ2-6; D is possibly TRBD1 (6 bases). CDR3 length equals 15 residues. V was clipped by 3 bases and J by 4 bases, with 10 bases between them. Germline assignment: CDR1 LNHDA and CDR2 SQIVND (reference sequence).

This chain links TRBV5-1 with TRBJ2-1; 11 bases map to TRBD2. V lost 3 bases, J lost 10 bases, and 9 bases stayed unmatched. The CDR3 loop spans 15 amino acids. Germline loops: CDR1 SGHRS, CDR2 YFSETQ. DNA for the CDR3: TGCGCCAGCAGCTCCGGGACTAGCGGAGCCCGGGAGCAGTTCTTC. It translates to CASSSGTSGAREQFF.

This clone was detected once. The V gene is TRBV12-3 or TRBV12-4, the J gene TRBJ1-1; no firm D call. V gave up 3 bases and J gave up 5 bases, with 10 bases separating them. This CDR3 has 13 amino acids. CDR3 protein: CASSFVGNTEAFF. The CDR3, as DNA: TGTGCCAGCAGTTTTGTCGGGAATACTGAAGCTTTCTTT.

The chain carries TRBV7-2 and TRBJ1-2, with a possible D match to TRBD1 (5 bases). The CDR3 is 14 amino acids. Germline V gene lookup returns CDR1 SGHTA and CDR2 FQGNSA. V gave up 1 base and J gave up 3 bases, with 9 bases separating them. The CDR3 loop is CASSLGEGHYGYTF. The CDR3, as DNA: TGTGCCAGCAGCTTAGGTGAGGGGCACTATGGCTACACCTTC. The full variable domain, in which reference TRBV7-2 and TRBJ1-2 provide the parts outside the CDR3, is GAGVSQSPSNKVTEKGKDVELRCDPISGHTALYWYRQSLGQGLEFLIYFQGNSAPDKSGLPSDRFSAERTGGSVSTLTIQRTQQEDSAVYLCASSLGEGHYGYTFGSGTRLTVV.

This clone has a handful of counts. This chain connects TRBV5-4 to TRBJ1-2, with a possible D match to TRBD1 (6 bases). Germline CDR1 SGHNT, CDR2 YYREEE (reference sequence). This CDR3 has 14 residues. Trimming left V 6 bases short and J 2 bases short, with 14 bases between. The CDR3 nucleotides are TGTGCCAGCACTTTTCGCGGGGGCAACTATGGCTACACCTTC. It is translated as CASTFRGGNYGYTF.

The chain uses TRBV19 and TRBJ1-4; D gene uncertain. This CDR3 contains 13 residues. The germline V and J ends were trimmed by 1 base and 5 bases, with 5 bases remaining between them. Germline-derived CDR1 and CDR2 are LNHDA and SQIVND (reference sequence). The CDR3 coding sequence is TGTGCCAGTAGTATAGTGGGAAATGAAAAACTGTTTTTT. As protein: CASSIVGNEKLFF. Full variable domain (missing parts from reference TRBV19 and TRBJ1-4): DGGITQSPKYLFRKEGQNVTLSCEQNLNHDAMYWYRQDPGQGLRLIYYSQIVNDFQKGDIAEGYSVSREKKESFPLTVTSAQKNPTAFYLCASSIVGNEKLFFGSGTQLSVL.

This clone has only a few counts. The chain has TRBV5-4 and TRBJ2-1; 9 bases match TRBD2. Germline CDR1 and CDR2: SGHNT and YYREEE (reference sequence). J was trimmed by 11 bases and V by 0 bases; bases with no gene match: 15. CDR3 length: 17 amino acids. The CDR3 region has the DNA TGTGCCAGCAGCTTGGGGTGGCGGGAGGGCCTCATTGGGCAGCAGTTCTTC. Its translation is CASSLGWREGLIGQQFF.

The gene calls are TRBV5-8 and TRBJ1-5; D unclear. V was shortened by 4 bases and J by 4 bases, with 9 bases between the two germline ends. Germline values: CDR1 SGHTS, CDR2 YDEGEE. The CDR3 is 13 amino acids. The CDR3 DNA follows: TGTGCCAGCAGCCGAGAACCTAATCAGCCCCAGCATTTT. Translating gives CASSREPNQPQHF.

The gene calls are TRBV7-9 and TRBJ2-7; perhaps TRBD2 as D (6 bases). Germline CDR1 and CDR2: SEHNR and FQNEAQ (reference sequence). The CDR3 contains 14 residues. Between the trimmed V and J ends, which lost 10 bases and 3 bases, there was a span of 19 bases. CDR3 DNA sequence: TGTGCCATTCGCCCACCGGGACTGGGCTACGAGCAGTACTTC. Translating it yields CAIRPPGLGYEQYF. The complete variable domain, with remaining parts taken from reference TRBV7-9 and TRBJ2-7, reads DTGVSQNPRHKITKRGQNVTFRCDPISEHNRLYWYRQTLGQGPEFLTYFQNEAQLEKSRLLSDRFSAERPKGSFSTLEIQRTEQGDSAMYLCAIRPPGLGYEQYFGPGTRLTVT.

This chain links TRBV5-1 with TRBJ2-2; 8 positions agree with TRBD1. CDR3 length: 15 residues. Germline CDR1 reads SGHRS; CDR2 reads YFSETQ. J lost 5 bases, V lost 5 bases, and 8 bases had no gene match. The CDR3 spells CASSTGQAGTGELFF. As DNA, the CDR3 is TGCGCCAGCAGTACGGGACAGGCGGGGACCGGGGAGCTGTTTTTT.

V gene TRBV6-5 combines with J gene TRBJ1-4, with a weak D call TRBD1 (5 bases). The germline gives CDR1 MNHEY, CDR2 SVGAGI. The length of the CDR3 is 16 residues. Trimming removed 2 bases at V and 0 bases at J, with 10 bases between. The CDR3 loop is CASSYTGRTTNEKLFF. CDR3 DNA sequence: TGTGCCAGCAGTTACACAGGACGGACAACTAATGAAAAACTGTTTTTT.

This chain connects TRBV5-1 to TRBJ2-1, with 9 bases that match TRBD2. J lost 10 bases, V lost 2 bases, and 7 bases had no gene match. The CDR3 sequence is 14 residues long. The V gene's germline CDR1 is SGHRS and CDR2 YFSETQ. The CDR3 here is CASSFSGTSNEQFF. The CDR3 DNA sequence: TGCGCCAGCAGCTTTAGCGGGACTAGCAACGAGCAGTTCTTC.

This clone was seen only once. The CDR3 here is CASSYRPGYYEQYF. CDR3 sequence (DNA): TGTGCCAGCAGTTACCGTCCCGGTTACTACGAGCAGTACTTC. The rearrangement uses TRBV6-5 and TRBJ2-7; D is ambiguous. Germline CDR1 and CDR2: MNHEY and SVGAGI. Trimming took 2 bases from V and 3 from J, leaving 11 bases between them. This CDR3 is 14 amino acids long.

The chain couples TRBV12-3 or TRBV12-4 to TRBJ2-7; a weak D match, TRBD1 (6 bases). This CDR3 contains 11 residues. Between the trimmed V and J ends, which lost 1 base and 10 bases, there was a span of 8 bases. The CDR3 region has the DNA TGTGCCAGCAGTTTAGACAGGGCACAGTACTTC. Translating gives CASSLDRAQYF.

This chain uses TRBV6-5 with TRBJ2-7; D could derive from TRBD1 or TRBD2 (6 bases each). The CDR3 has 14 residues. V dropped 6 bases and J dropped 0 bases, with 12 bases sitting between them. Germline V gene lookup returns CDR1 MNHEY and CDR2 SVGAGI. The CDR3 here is CASRTGAHSYEQYF. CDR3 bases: TGTGCCAGCAGAACGGGGGCCCACTCCTACGAGCAGTACTTC.

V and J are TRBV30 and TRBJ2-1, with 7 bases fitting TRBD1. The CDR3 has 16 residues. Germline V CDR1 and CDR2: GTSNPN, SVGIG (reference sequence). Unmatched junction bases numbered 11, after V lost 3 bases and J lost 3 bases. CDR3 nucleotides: TGTGCCTGGAGAGCGGCCGGGACAGCCGGCTACAATGAGCAGTTCTTC. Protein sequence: CAWRAAGTAGYNEQFF.

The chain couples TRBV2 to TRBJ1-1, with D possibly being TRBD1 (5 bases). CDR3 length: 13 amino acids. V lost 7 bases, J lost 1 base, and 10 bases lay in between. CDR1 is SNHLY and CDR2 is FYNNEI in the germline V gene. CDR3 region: CASTLGENTEAFF. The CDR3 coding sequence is TGTGCCAGCACCTTGGGGGAGAACACTGAAGCTTTCTTT. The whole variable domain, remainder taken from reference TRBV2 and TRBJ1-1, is EPEVTQTPSHQVTQMGQEVILRCVPISNHLYFYWYRQILGQKVEFLVSFYNNEISEKSEIFDDQFSVERPDGSNFTLKIRSTKLEDSAMYFCASTLGENTEAFFGQGTRLTVV.

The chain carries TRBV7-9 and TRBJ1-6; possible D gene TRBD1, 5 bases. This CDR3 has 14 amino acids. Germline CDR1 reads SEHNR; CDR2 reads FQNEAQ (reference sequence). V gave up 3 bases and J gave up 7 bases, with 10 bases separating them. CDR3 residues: CASSLGTGNSPLHF. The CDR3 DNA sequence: TGTGCCAGCAGCTTGGGGACGGGAAATTCACCCCTCCACTTT.

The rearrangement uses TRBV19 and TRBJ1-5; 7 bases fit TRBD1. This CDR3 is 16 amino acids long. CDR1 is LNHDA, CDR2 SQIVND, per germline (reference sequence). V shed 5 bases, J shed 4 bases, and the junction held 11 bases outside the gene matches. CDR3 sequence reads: CASSSIRRGQNQPQHF. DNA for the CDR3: TGTGCCAGTAGTTCGATCCGGCGGGGACAGAATCAGCCCCAGCATTTT.

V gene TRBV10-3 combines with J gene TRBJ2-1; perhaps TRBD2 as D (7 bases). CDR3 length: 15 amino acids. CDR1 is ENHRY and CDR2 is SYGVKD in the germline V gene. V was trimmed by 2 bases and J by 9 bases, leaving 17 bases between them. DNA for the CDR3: TGTGCCATCAGTGAGCTTTCGGCGGGGGCCCGTGAGCAGTTCTTC. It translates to CAISELSAGAREQFF.

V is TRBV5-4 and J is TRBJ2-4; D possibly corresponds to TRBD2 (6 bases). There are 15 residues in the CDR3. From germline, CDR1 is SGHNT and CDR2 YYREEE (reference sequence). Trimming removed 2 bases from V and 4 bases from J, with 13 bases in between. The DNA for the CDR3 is TGTGCCAGCAGCTTAGGCGGGGTAATAAAAAACATTCAGTACTTC. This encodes CASSLGGVIKNIQYF.

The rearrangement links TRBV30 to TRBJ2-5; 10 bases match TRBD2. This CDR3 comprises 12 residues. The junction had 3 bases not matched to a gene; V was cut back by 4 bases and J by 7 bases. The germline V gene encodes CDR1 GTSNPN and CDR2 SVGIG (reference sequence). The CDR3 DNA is TGTGCCTGGACTAGCGGGGGTGGGACCCAGTACTTC. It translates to CAWTSGGGTQYF.

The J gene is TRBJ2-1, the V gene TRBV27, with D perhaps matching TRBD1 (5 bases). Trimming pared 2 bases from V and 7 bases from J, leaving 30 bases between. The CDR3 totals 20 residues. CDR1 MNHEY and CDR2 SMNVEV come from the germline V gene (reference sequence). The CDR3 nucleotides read TGTGCCAGCAGTTTACCCCGACAGCTCTATGATGGAGAGTCGAGGAATGAGCAGTTCTTC. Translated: CASSLPRQLYDGESRNEQFF.

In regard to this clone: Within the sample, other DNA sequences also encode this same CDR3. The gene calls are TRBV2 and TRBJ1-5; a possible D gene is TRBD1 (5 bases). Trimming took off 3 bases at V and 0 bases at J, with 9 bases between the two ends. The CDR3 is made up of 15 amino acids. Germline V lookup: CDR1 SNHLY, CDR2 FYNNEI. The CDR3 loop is CASSDRGISNQPQHF. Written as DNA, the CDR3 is TGTGCCAGCAGTGATAGGGGAATTAGCAATCAGCCCCAGCATTTT.

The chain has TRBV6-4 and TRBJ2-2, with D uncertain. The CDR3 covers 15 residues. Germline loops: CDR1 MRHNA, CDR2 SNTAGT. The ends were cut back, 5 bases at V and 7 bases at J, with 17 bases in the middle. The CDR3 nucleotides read TGTGCCAGCAGTTTGAATGCTGGAGTTGGCGGGGAGCTGTTTTTT. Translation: CASSLNAGVGGELFF.